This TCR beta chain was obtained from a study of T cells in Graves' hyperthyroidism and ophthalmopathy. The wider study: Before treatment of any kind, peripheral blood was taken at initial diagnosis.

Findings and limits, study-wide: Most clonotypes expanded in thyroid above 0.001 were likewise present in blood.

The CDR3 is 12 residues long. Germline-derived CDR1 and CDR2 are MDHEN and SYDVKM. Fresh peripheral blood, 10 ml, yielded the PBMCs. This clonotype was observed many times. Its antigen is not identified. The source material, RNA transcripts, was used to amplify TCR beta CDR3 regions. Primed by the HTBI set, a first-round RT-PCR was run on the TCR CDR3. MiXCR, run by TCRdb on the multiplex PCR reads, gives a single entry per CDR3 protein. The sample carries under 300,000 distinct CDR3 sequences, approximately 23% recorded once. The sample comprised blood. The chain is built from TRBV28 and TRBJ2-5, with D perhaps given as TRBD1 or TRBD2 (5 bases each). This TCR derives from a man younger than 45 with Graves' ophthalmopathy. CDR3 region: CAAQSHGAHGYF. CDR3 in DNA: TGTGCGGCACAGTCCCACGGGGCACATGGGTACTTC.